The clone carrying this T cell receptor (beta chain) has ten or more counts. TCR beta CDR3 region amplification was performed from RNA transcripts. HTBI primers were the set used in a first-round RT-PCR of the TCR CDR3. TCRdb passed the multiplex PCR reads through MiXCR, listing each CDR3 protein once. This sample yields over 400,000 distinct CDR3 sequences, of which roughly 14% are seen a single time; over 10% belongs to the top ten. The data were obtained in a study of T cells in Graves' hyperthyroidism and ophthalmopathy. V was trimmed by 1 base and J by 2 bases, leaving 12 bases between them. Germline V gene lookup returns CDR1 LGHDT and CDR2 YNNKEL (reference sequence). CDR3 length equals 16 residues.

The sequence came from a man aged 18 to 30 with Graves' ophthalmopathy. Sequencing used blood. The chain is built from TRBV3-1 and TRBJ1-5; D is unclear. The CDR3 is CASSQGPAEGNQPQHF. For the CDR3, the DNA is TGTGCCAGCAGCCAAGGACCCGCGGAAGGCAATCAGCCCCAGCATTTT.